This is a list of T cell receptor beta chains from one sample in a study of OX40 agonist ivuxolimab in advanced cancers. Some clones are missing from TCRdb's copy, which holds only in-frame ones; the method was immunoSEQ multiplex PCR. The sample records about 33,000 clones, roughly nine tenths being singletons. The sample in question was CD4+ or CD8+ T cells sorted from blood, obtained in a trial of the OX40 agonist ivuxolimab. These receptors all stem from an adult with an advanced solid tumor such as melanoma, head and neck, liver or kidney cancer. Each CDR3 is given with its conserved first and last residue. A D gene is named only where the DNA matches it firmly. Clone size, where shown, is once, few, many, or a class for clones that have expanded.

J | D | size | V | DNA | CDR3
TRBJ1-5 | . | . | TRBV6-5 | TGTGCCAGCAGCTACAGGGTTGGAGGTCAGCCCCAGCATTTT | CASSYRVGGQPQHF
TRBJ2-3 | . | . | TRBV9 | TGTGCCAGCAGCGACCGGGACGGATCTAGCACAGATACGCAGTATTTT | CASSDRDGSSTDTQYF
TRBJ1-1 | TRBD1 | . | TRBV5-1 | TGCGCCAGCATGGACAGGGCGAACACTGAAGCTTTCTTT | CASMDRANTEAFF
TRBJ1-2 | . | once | TRBV28 | TGTGCCAGCAGTTTGGTTGCAGGACCCTATTATGGCTACACCTTC | CASSLVAGPYYGYTF
TRBJ2-1 | TRBD2 | . | TRBV7-9 | TGTGCCAGCGAAGGACTAGCGCCAAACAATGAGCAGTTCTTC | CASEGLAPNNEQFF
TRBJ2-2 | . | . | TRBV19 | TGTGCCAGTACTAGGGGGGACCCACGGACCGGGGAGCTGTTTTTT | CASTRGDPRTGELFF
TRBJ2-7 | TRBD2 | . | TRBV4-2 | TGTGCCAGCAGCCCTGTAGGTAGCGGGAGGGACTACGAGCAGTACTTC | CASSPVGSGRDYEQYF
TRBJ2-7 | TRBD1 | . | TRBV2 | TGTGCCAGCAGTGACAAGGACAGGACCTACGAGCAGTACTTC | CASSDKDRTYEQYF
TRBJ2-1 | . | once | TRBV28 | TGTGCCAGCAGTCCAACTACCGCCCTGACGGAAACCTACAATGAGCAGTTCTTC | CASSPTTALTETYNEQFF
TRBJ2-1 | TRBD2 | . | TRBV5-4 | TGTGCCAGCAGCTTTTTCGGGGGGGCTGATGAGCAGTTCTTC | CASSFFGGADEQFF
TRBJ1-2 | . | . | TRBV19 | TGTGCCAGTAGTATGCAAGGGGCACTAAACTATGGCTACACCTTC | CASSMQGALNYGYTF
TRBJ2-3 | . | . | TRBV5-4 | TGTGCCAGCAGCTTAGTTACAGATACGCAGTATTTT | CASSLVTDTQYF
TRBJ2-1 | . | . | TRBV4-1 | TGCGCCAGCAGCCAGAGGCCCGGAGCCGATGAGCAGTTCTTC | CASSQRPGADEQFF
TRBJ1-2 | TRBD1 | . | TRBV27 | TGTGCCAGCACCCCGGACAGGGAAGGAAGGGGCTACACCTTC | CASTPDREGRGYTF
TRBJ2-2 | TRBD1 | once | TRBV29-1 | TGCAGCGTTGAGGCAGACAGGGGGAGGTACACCGGGGAGCTGTTTTTT | CSVEADRGRYTGELFF
TRBJ1-5 | TRBD1 | . | TRBV5-8 | TGTGCCAGCACCATATGGACAGGGAGTATAGCAGGCAATCAGCCCCAGCATTTT | CASTIWTGSIAGNQPQHF
TRBJ2-7 | TRBD2 | . | TRBV5-6 | TGTGCCAGCCGCTGGGGCCTAGCGGGGGCGGGGGAGCAGTACTTC | CASRWGLAGAGEQYF
TRBJ2-3 | TRBD2 | . | TRBV27 | TGTGCCAGCATTGGACTAGGCACAGATACGCAGTATTTT | CASIGLGTDTQYF
TRBJ2-1 | TRBD1 | once | TRBV6-4 | TGTGCCAGCAGTGACTGGGGGACAGGGGTCTACAATGAGCAGTTCTTC | CASSDWGTGVYNEQFF
TRBJ1-3 | . | few | TRBV9 | TGTGCCAGCAGCCCTGGTGGGGCTGGAAACACCATATATTTT | CASSPGGAGNTIYF